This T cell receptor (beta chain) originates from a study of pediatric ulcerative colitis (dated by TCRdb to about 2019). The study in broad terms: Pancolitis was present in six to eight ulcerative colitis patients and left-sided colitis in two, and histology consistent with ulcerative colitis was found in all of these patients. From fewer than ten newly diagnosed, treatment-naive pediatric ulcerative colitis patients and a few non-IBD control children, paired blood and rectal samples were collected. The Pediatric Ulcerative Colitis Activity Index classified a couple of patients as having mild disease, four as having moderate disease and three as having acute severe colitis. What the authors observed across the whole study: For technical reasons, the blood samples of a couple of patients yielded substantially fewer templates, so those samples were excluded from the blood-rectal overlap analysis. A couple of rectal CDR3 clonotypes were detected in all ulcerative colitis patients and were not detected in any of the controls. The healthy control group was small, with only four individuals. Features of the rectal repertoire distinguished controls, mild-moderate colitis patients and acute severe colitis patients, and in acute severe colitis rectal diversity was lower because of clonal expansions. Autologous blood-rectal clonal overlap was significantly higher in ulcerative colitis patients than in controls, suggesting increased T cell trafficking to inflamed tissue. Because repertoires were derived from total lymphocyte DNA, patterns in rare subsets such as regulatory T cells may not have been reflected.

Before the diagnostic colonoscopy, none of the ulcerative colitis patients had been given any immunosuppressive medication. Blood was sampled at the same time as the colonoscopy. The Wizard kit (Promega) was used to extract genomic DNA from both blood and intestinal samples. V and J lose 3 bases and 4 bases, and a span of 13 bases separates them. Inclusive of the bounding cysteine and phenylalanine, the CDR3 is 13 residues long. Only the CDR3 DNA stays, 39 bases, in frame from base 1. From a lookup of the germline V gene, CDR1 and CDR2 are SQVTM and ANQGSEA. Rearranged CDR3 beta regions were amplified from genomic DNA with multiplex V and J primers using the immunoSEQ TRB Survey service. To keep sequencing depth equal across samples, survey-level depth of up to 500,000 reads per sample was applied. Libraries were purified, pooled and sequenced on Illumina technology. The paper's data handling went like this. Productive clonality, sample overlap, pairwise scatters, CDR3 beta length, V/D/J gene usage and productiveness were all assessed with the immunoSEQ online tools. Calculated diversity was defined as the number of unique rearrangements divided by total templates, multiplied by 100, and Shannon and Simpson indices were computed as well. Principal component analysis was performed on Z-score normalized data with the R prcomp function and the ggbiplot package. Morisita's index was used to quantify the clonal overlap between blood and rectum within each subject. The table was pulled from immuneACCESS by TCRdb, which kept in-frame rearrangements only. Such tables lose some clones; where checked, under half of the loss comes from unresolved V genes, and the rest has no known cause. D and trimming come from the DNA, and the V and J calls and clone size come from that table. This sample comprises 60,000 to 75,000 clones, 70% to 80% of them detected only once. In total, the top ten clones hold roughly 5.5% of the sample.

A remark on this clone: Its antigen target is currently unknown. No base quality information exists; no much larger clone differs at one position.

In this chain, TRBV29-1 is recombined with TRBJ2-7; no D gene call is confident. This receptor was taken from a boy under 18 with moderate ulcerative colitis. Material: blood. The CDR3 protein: CSVEGGRRYEQYF. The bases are TGCAGCGTTGAGGGTGGCAGGAGATACGAGCAGTACTTC.